Following are 32 T cell receptor beta chains from one sample sequenced in a study of blood T cell repertoires in COVID-19. Assay: immunoSEQ multiplex PCR; the TCRdb copy retains only in-frame clones and omits some. The sample has about 150,000 clones, about 80% seen once. The specimen was peripheral blood. Receptor source: a woman aged 60 to 75 with acute or convalescent COVID-19.

This rearrangement joins TRBV5-1 to TRBJ1-3; the match to TRBD1 covers 9 bases. The V gene end was trimmed by 4 bases and the J gene end by 4 bases; junction bases not matched to a gene: 12. The CDR3 runs to 17 residues. Looked up from germline, CDR1 is SGHRS and CDR2 is YFSETQ. CDR3 sequence reads: CASSITVQTGGGNTIYF. DNA for the CDR3: TGCGCCAGCAGCATCACTGTTCAGACAGGGGGAGGAAACACCATATATTTT.

The V and J genes are TRBV19 and TRBJ1-2; D unresolved. The germline V gene encodes CDR1 LNHDA and CDR2 SQIVND (reference sequence). V lost 3 bases and J 5 bases, leaving 19 bases between the germline ends. This CDR3 has 16 residues. Written as DNA, the CDR3 is TGTGCCAGTAGTATGGAGAGTTACTCGTGGAGGTATGGCTACACCTTC. As protein: CASSMESYSWRYGYTF.

This clone was detected only a few times. The chain has TRBV28 and TRBJ2-1; 12 nucleotides line up with TRBD2. The V gene's germline CDR1 is MDHEN and CDR2 SYDVKM. The CDR3 runs 16 residues. With 5 bases clipped from V and 6 bases from J, the junction kept 8 bases outside the gene matches. The CDR3 coding sequence is TGTGCCAGCAGTCCGTCACTAGCGGGGGGAGGCAATGAGCAGTTCTTC. It yields the protein CASSPSLAGGGNEQFF.

This chain uses TRBV18 with TRBJ1-6; 7 nucleotides match TRBD1. The CDR3 runs to 16 residues. Germline CDR1 and CDR2: KGHSH and LQKENI. The V segment lost 6 bases and the J segment 6 bases; nucleotides outside the gene matches: 11. Here the CDR3 DNA reads TGTGCCAGCTCCGTCAGGGGGGACAGTTTTAATTCACCCCTCCACTTT. The encoded protein is CASSVRGDSFNSPLHF.

This chain uses TRBV7-3 with TRBJ1-4; a possible D gene is TRBD1 (6 bases). The CDR3 runs 16 residues. The germline V and J ends were trimmed by 5 bases and 0 bases, with 13 bases remaining between them. The V gene's germline CDR1 is SGHTA and CDR2 FQGTGA. The CDR3 region is CASSITGSPTNEKLFF. In nucleotides, the CDR3 is TGTGCCAGCAGCATCACAGGGTCCCCAACTAATGAAAAACTGTTTTTT.

The V call is TRBV19, the J call TRBJ2-1; TRBD2 agrees at 7 bases. CDR3 length: 16 amino acids. CDR1 is LNHDA and CDR2 is SQIVND in the germline V gene (reference sequence). J gave up 4 bases and V 6 bases, and 12 bases lay outside the gene matches. CDR3 region: CASRPVSAGWYNEQFF. The DNA of the CDR3 is TGTGCCAGTAGGCCTGTTTCAGCGGGGTGGTACAATGAGCAGTTCTTC.

Turning to this clone: Distinct nucleotide sequences in the sample also encode this CDR3. This chain joins TRBV7-9 and TRBJ1-2; D is ambiguous. Trimming took off 4 bases at V and 5 bases at J, with 8 bases between the two ends. The CDR3 totals 12 residues. Germline lookup yields CDR1 SEHNR and CDR2 FQNEAQ (reference sequence). The CDR3 nucleotides are TGTGCCAGCAGCTCCCGAGGGTATGGCTACACCTTC. Its protein product is CASSSRGYGYTF.

The gene calls are TRBV4-1 and TRBJ1-2; 7 bases are a match to TRBD1. The CDR3 runs to 17 residues. Germline loops: CDR1 MGHRA, CDR2 YSYEKL. The trim removed 3 bases at V and 10 bases at J, leaving 20 bases unmatched. The DNA for the CDR3 is TGCGCCAGCAGCCACCAAACACGGAGACAGGGTGAGGGAGACTACACCTTC. It is translated as CASSHQTRRQGEGDYTF.

The chain has TRBV11-3 and TRBJ2-2; 10 bases agree with TRBD1. This CDR3 spans 15 amino acids. V lost 5 bases and J lost 6; bases outside the gene matches: 6. Per the germline V gene, CDR1 is SGHNT and CDR2 is YENEEA. The CDR3 loop reads CASSPGTGESGELFF. CDR3 in DNA: TGTGCCAGCAGCCCCGGGACAGGGGAGTCCGGGGAGCTGTTTTTT.

CDR3 sequence (DNA): TGCGCCGGCGGGGGGGCCGGAGGAAATGAGCAGTTCTTC. Translated: CAGGGAGGNEQFF. This chain links TRBV10-1 with TRBJ2-1; 9 nucleotides line up with TRBD2. The CDR3 spans 13 residues. Germline assignment: CDR1 WNHNN and CDR2 SYGVQD (reference sequence). V shed 11 bases, J shed 7 bases, and the junction held 9 bases outside the gene matches.

V and J are TRBV6-5 and TRBJ1-1; 9 nucleotides match TRBD1. J was trimmed by 5 bases and V by 4 bases; bases with no gene match: 11. The CDR3 has 16 amino acids. The germline gives CDR1 MNHEY, CDR2 SVGAGI. CDR3 coding DNA: TGTGCCAGCAGTTTTTCACAGGGGGCAGGGAGAACTGAAGCTTTCTTT. Its protein is CASSFSQGAGRTEAFF.

V gene TRBV7-3 combines with J gene TRBJ2-3; 13 bases agree with TRBD2. Trimming at V came to 6 bases and at J to 5 bases, leaving 5 bases not matched to a gene. The germline CDR1 and CDR2 sequences are SGHTA and FQGTGA. The CDR3 has 15 residues. CDR3 coding DNA: TGTGCCAGCAGTCAACTAGCGGGGGGGCGAGATACGCAGTATTTT. Encoded protein: CASSQLAGGRDTQYF.

This chain connects TRBV9 to TRBJ2-2, with 8 nucleotides matching TRBD2. From germline, CDR1 is SGDLS and CDR2 YYNGEE. This CDR3 spans 17 amino acids. V was clipped by 2 bases and J by 3 bases; unmatched bases: 9. CDR3 bases: TGTGCCAGCAGCGTCGCCATCGGGGGGGATTACACCGGGGAGCTGTTTTTT. This codes for CASSVAIGGDYTGELFF.

V usage is TRBV19 and J usage is TRBJ1-2; TRBD1 aligns across 9 bases. The CDR3 sequence is 17 residues long. The ends lost 5 bases at V and 0 bases at J; junction bases unmatched: 10. From germline, CDR1 is LNHDA and CDR2 SQIVND (reference sequence). The CDR3 coding sequence is TGTGCCAGTAGTCTCTTCGGACAGGGGACCACTAACTATGGCTACACCTTC. It encodes CASSLFGQGTTNYGYTF.

J is TRBJ1-5 and V is TRBV7-8, with 7 bases lining up with TRBD1. This CDR3 has 15 amino acids. CDR1 is SGHVS and CDR2 is FQNEAQ in the germline V gene. V dropped 4 bases and J dropped 0; count of bases not matched to a gene: 3. CDR3 protein: CASSSGQYSNQPQHF. CDR3 coding DNA: TGTGCCAGCAGCTCGGGACAGTATAGCAATCAGCCCCAGCATTTT.

V gene TRBV5-1 combines with J gene TRBJ2-7; perhaps TRBD2 as D (6 bases). The length of the CDR3 is 14 residues. Germline V lookup: CDR1 SGHRS, CDR2 YFSETQ. V lost 0 bases and J 4 bases, leaving 11 bases between the germline ends. The CDR3 DNA reads TGCGCCAGCAGCTTGGACGGGACTGTATACGAGCAGTACTTC. This translates into CASSLDGTVYEQYF. The full variable domain, completed using reference TRBV5-1 and TRBJ2-7, is KAGVTQTPRYLIKTRGQQVTLSCSPISGHRSVSWYQQTPGQGLQFLFEYFSETQRNKGNFPGRFSGRQFSNSRSEMNVSTLELGDSALYLCASSLDGTVYEQYFGPGTRLTVT.

This clone was recorded once. CDR3 coding DNA: TGTGCCAGCAGCCAAGTAAATTCACCCCTCCACTTT. This encodes CASSQVNSPLHF. This rearrangement joins TRBV14 to TRBJ1-6; no clear D. From germline, CDR1 is SGHDN and CDR2 FVKESK. The V gene lost 1 base and the J gene lost 7 bases, with 2 bases spanning the gap. The CDR3 sequence is 12 residues long.

The chain couples TRBV25-1 to TRBJ2-6; D is unresolved. Germline CDR1 MGHDK, CDR2 SYGVNS. Trimming removed 1 base at V and 2 bases at J, with 6 bases between. The CDR3 has 15 amino acids. Here the CDR3 reads CASSESRAGANVLTF. DNA for the CDR3: TGTGCCAGCAGTGAATCACGGGCTGGGGCCAACGTCCTGACTTTC.

V and J are TRBV7-9 and TRBJ2-7; a weak D match, TRBD1 (5 bases). Trimming shortened V by 0 bases and J by 3 bases, and 15 bases separated the two germline ends. The CDR3 has 16 amino acids. Germline assignment: CDR1 SEHNR and CDR2 FQNEAQ (reference sequence). The CDR3 loop reads CASSLAPRAGNYEQYF. The CDR3 DNA reads TGTGCCAGCAGCTTAGCACCTCGGGCAGGGAACTACGAGCAGTACTTC.

The chain combines TRBV2 with TRBJ2-1; TRBD2 aligns across 12 bases. From germline, CDR1 is SNHLY and CDR2 FYNNEI. The CDR3 runs to 15 residues. V shed 4 bases and J 8 bases; nucleotides not matched to a gene: 6. The CDR3 region is CASSATSGGVHEQFF. CDR3 bases: TGTGCCAGCAGTGCGACTAGCGGGGGAGTCCATGAGCAGTTCTTC.

The chain combines TRBV7-2 with TRBJ1-5, with 8 bases aligning to TRBD1. The CDR3 length is 15 residues. V was pared by 1 base and J by 6 bases, with 5 bases of the junction left unmatched. CDR1 is SGHTA and CDR2 is FQGNSA in the germline V gene. CDR3 sequence: CASSLGTGTGQPQHF. CDR3 coding DNA: TGTGCCAGCAGCTTAGGGACAGGGACGGGTCAGCCCCAGCATTTT.

Here the CDR3 reads CASSWGQTNPPQETQYF. CDR3 in DNA: TGCGCCAGCAGCTGGGGACAGACAAACCCGCCTCAAGAGACCCAGTACTTC. The V gene is TRBV5-1, the J gene TRBJ2-5, with 7 bases fitting TRBD1. Unmatched junction bases numbered 13, after V lost 3 bases and J lost 2 bases. Germline V gene lookup returns CDR1 SGHRS and CDR2 YFSETQ. CDR3 length: 17 amino acids.

The genes are TRBV5-1 and TRBJ1-4; possibly TRBD1 for D (5 bases). Trimming removed 4 bases from V and 0 bases from J, with 13 bases in between. Germline lookup yields CDR1 SGHRS and CDR2 YFSETQ. This CDR3 has 16 amino acids. Here the CDR3 reads CASSPIPQATNEKLFF. The CDR3 DNA reads as TGCGCCAGCAGCCCAATACCACAGGCAACTAATGAAAAACTGTTTTTT.

V gene TRBV27 combines with J gene TRBJ1-5; 8 bases are a match to TRBD1. Trimming at V came to 6 bases and at J to 7 bases, leaving 8 bases not matched to a gene. Germline V gene lookup returns CDR1 MNHEY and CDR2 SMNVEV (reference sequence). The CDR3 length is 14 residues. CDR3 in DNA: TGTGCCAGCAGCTATGACAGGGGTGGGCAGCCCCAGCATTTT. Amino acid sequence: CASSYDRGGQPQHF.

V usage is TRBV19 and J usage is TRBJ2-7, with a possible D match to TRBD1 (6 bases). CDR3 length: 13 amino acids. Germline values: CDR1 LNHDA, CDR2 SQIVND (reference sequence). The ends were cut back, 6 bases at V and 4 bases at J, with 13 bases in the middle. The CDR3 sequence is CASRPDRQYEQYF. The CDR3 region has the DNA TGTGCCAGTAGGCCCGACAGGCAATACGAGCAGTACTTC.

This chain uses TRBV3-1 (or the pseudogene TRBV3-2) with TRBJ2-7; D is possibly TRBD2 (6 bases). This CDR3 is 15 amino acids long. The germline V gene has CDR1 LGHDT and CDR2 YNNKEL (reference sequence). V was shortened by 3 bases and J by 2 bases, with 14 bases between the two germline ends. This CDR3 is CASSQGPSETYEQYF. The CDR3 coding sequence is TGTGCCAGCAGCCAGGGGCCTAGCGAGACCTACGAGCAGTACTTC.

The chain carries TRBV30 and TRBJ2-3; 9 bases agree with TRBD2. The CDR3 contains 19 residues. Germline V CDR1 and CDR2: GTSNPN, SVGIG (reference sequence). V trimming: 0 bases; J trimming: 5 bases; junction bases outside the gene matches: 18. CDR3: CAWSVPPGERGAGGDTQYF. Here the CDR3 DNA reads TGTGCCTGGAGTGTACCTCCGGGGGAGCGGGGGGCCGGGGGAGATACGCAGTATTTT.

This clone was detected a few times. The sample holds other DNA sequences that translate to the same CDR3. The V call is TRBV12-3 or TRBV12-4, the J call TRBJ1-1; possible D gene TRBD1, 5 bases. This CDR3 is built from 11 residues. Between the trimmed V and J ends, which lost 3 bases and 8 bases, there was a span of 7 bases. CDR3 nucleotide sequence: TGTGCCAGCAGTTTCCGGGGGGAAGCTTTCTTT. It codes for CASSFRGEAFF.

The V and J genes are TRBV18 and TRBJ2-2; D might be TRBD1 (6 bases). The V gene lost 3 bases and the J gene lost 0 bases, with 11 bases spanning the gap. Germline assignment: CDR1 KGHSH and CDR2 LQKENI. This CDR3 is built from 16 residues. The CDR3 sequence: CASSPTDRTNTGELFF. The CDR3 bases are TGTGCCAGCTCACCTACCGACAGGACGAACACCGGGGAGCTGTTTTTT. The full variable domain, with the rest looked up from reference TRBV18 and TRBJ2-2, is NAGVMQNPRHLVRRRGQEARLRCSPMKGHSHVYWYRQLPEEGLKFMVYLQKENIIDESGMPKERFSAEFPKEGPSILRIQQVVRGDSAAYFCASSPTDRTNTGELFFGEGSRLTVL.

The chain recombines TRBV5-4 with TRBJ1-5, with D perhaps matching TRBD1 (5 bases). Trimming removed 4 bases from V and 4 bases from J, with 12 bases in between. Germline loops: CDR1 SGHNT, CDR2 YYREEE (reference sequence). The CDR3 consists of 14 residues. CDR3 sequence: CASSLGGGNQPQHF. The CDR3 coding sequence is TGTGCCAGCAGCCTCGGGGGTGGAAATCAGCCCCAGCATTTT.

The gene calls are TRBV18 and TRBJ1-1; D is unresolved. Germline V lookup: CDR1 KGHSH, CDR2 LQKENI. The V gene lost 4 bases and the J gene lost 4 bases, with 7 bases spanning the gap. CDR3 length equals 12 residues. In nucleotides, the CDR3 is TGTGCCAGCTCACGGGAGGGCACTGAAGCTTTCTTT. Protein: CASSREGTEAFF.

With regard to this clone: At the DNA level, this CDR3 is encoded by other sequences in the same sample as well. The chain carries TRBV18 and TRBJ1-5; 8 nucleotides agree with TRBD1. V dropped 5 bases and J dropped 6; count of bases not matched to a gene: 3. This CDR3 region has 13 residues. The germline V gene encodes CDR1 KGHSH and CDR2 LQKENI. The CDR3 sequence is CASSLDRGQPQHF. For the CDR3, the DNA is TGTGCCAGCTCATTAGACAGGGGTCAGCCCCAGCATTTT.